This T cell receptor beta chain was obtained from a study of OX40 agonist ivuxolimab in advanced cancers. Notes on the study in general: Clonal expansion from baseline to week 6 occurred in both CD4+ and CD8+ T cells.

Profiled with immunoSEQ multiplex PCR; TCRdb holds only in-frame clones, not every one. There are roughly 65,000 clones in the sample; roughly 92% occur only once, and under 0.35% lies in the top ten. Remarks on this clone: What it binds is unknown.

Trimming removed 0 bases at V and 6 bases at J, with 9 bases between. Germline CDR1 is SGHAT and CDR2 is FQNNGV. The CDR3 contains 13 residues. The source was CD4+ or CD8+ T cells sorted from blood, collected in a trial of the OX40 agonist ivuxolimab. The receptor comes from an adult with an advanced solid tumor such as melanoma, head and neck, liver or kidney cancer. The chain couples TRBV11-2 to TRBJ2-7, with D unclear. DNA of the CDR3: TGTGCCAGCAGCTTAGATCCACGCCCCGAGCAGTACTTC. Amino acids: CASSLDPRPEQYF.